Shown below are 8 T cell receptor beta chains from a single sample sequenced in a study of CD8+CD57+ T cells in acquired aplastic anemia. Genomic DNA served as template for TCR beta VDJ and CDR3 profiling. In TCRdb, the reads were re-called with MiXCR into one record per CDR3 protein. The sample contains around 250,000 distinct CDR3 sequences, roughly 50% of which appear only once. Source material: sorted CD4+, CD8+, or CD8+CD57+ T cells (not recorded which) from PBMCs. Receptors originate from a human donor with severe aplastic anemia or a healthy control (not recorded which).

Note on this clonotype: The CDR3 does not close with the conserved phenylalanine or tryptophan, likely indicating a read error. This chain connects TRBV20-1 to TRBJ1-1, with a tentative D call TRBD1 (6 bases). The V end was cut by 3 bases, the J end by 3 bases, with 11 bases between. Germline CDR1 and CDR2: DFQATT and SNEGSKA (reference sequence). CDR3 size: 13 residues. The CDR3: CSARGAGDTEAFL. The CDR3, as DNA: TGCAGTGCTAGGGGGGCGGGGGACACTGAAGCTTTCTTG.

V and J are TRBV24-1 and TRBJ2-5, with D uncertain. The ends were cut back, 3 bases at V and 7 bases at J, with 11 bases in the middle. Germline values: CDR1 KGHDR, CDR2 SFDVKD. There are 13 residues in the CDR3. CDR3 DNA sequence: TGTGCCACCAGTGATCCGGCCCCGGGGACCCAGTACTTC. Translated: CATSDPAPGTQYF.

V gene TRBV25-1 combines with J gene TRBJ2-1; D remains ambiguous. The CDR3 contains 11 residues. CDR1 is MGHDK, CDR2 SYGVNS, per germline. Deletions cut 4 bases from V and 6 bases from J, with 4 bases between. CDR3 coding DNA: TGTGCCAGCAGTGGTACCAATGAGCAGTTCTTC. Protein product: CASSGTNEQFF.

This clonotype was counted between two and nine times. The chain combines TRBV7-9 with TRBJ1-1; D is perhaps TRBD1 (6 bases). The CDR3 spans 18 residues. Trimming cost V 2 bases and J 6 bases, with 25 bases left between them. Germline CDR1 and CDR2: SEHNR and FQNEAQ (reference sequence). The CDR3 spells CASSLYSWIQGPSAEAFF. For the CDR3, the DNA is TGTGCCAGCAGCTTATATTCTTGGATTCAGGGGCCTTCCGCTGAAGCTTTCTTT.

J is TRBJ2-1 and V is TRBV12-3 or TRBV12-4; TRBD1 agrees at 11 bases. V shed 5 bases, J shed 5 bases, and the junction held 5 bases outside the gene matches. The CDR3 length is 15 residues. The chain's CDR3 is CASSTGQGGNNEQFF. CDR3 nucleotides: TGTGCCAGCAGTACGGGACAGGGGGGGAACAATGAGCAGTTCTTC.

V is TRBV10-3 and J is TRBJ2-3; TRBD2 matches at 9 bases. Germline V gives CDR1 ENHRY, CDR2 SYGVKD. This CDR3 region has 17 residues. The ends lost 3 bases at V and 2 bases at J; junction bases unmatched: 9. As DNA, the CDR3 is TGTGCCATCAGTGACCCGGGACTAGCTGGTACCACAGATACGCAGTATTTT. It translates to CAISDPGLAGTTDTQYF.

V and J are TRBV7-3 and TRBJ1-2; 7 bases agree with TRBD1. Germline CDR1 and CDR2: SGHTA and FQGTGA. This CDR3 region has 15 residues. J was trimmed by 4 bases and V by 2 bases; bases with no gene match: 7. The CDR3 nucleotides are TGTGCCAGCAGCTTAGTGGGACAGAGACTCTATGGCTACACCTTC. Its protein is CASSLVGQRLYGYTF.

Points on this clonotype: It is unclear where the CDR3 begins or ends on the DNA, so no DNA is shown, and the CDR3 is as TCRdb lists it. The chain has TRBV25-1 and TRBJ1-6; TRBD1, the D gene given by the table, was not confirmed from the DNA. The germline V gene encodes CDR1 MGHDK and CDR2 SYGVNS. The CDR3 extends over 15 residues, inclusive of both ends. The CDR3 sequence: CASSEWADGNSPLHF.